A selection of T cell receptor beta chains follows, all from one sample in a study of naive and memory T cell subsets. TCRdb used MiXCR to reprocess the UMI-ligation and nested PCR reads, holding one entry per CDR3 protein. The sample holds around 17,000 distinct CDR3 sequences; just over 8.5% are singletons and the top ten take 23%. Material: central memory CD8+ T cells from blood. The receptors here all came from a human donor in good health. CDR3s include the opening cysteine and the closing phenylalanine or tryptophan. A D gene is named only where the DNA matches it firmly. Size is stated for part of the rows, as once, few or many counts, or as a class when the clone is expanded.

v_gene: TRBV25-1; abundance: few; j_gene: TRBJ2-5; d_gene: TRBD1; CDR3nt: TGTGCCAGCAGTGTAAGACAGGGAGAGACCCAGTACTTC; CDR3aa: CASSVRQGETQYF
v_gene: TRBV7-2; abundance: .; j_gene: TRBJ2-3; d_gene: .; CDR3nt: TGTGCCAGCAGCTTAGATGGGACCCTAGATACGCAGTATTTT; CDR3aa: CASSLDGTLDTQYF
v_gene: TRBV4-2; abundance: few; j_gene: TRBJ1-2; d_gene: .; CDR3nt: TGTGCCAGCAGCCAAGACAGTACAGGTTTCTATGGCTACACCTTC; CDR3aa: CASSQDSTGFYGYTF
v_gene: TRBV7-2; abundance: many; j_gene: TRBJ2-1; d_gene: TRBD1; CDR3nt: TGTGCCAGCAGCTTCCCTCCCCGGGACAGGGCCTACAATGAGCAGTTCTTC; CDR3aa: CASSFPPRDRAYNEQFF
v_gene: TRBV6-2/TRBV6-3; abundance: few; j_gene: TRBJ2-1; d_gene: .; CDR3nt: TGTGCCAGCAGTCCAACTTCCTACAATGAGCAGTTCTTC; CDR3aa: CASSPTSYNEQFF
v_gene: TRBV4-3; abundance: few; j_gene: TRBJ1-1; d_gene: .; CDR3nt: TGCGCCAGCAGCCAAGATTCCCCCGGATGGACTGAAGCTTTCTTT; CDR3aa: CASSQDSPGWTEAFF
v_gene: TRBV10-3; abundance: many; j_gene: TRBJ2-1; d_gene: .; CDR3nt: TGTGCCATCAGTGAGTCGGTCGGGGCCCGGATGGGTGAGCAGTTCTTC; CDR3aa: CAISESVGARMGEQFF
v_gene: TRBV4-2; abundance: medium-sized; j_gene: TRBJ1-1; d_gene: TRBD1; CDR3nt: TGTGCCAGCAGCCAAGGCACAGGGGCCACTGAAGCTTTCTTT; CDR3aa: CASSQGTGATEAFF
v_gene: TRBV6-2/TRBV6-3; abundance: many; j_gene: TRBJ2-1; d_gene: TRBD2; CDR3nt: TGTGCCAGCAGTTACGGGCTAGCGGGGGCCAATGAGCAGTTCTTC; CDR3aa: CASSYGLAGANEQFF
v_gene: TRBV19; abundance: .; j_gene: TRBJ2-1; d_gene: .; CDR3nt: TGTGCCAGTAGTATAGGTGAAGTCAATGAGCAGTTCTTC; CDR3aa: CASSIGEVNEQFF
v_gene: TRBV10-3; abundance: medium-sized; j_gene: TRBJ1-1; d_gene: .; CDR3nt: TGTGCCATCAGTGAGGGGGAAACAGCTGAAGCTTTCTTT; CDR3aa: CAISEGETAEAFF
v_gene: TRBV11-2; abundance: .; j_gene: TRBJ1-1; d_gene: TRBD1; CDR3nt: TGTGCCAGCAGCTTAGGGGGGACAGTTAAAAACACTGAAGCTTTCTTT; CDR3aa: CASSLGGTVKNTEAFF
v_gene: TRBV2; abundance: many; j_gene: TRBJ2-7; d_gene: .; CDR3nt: TGTGCCAGCGGAGCCCTAAGCTCCTACGAGCAGTACTTC; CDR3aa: CASGALSSYEQYF
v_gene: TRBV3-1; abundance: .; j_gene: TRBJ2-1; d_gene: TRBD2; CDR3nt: TGTGCCGGCAGCCCGGGACTAGCAGACTCCTACAATGAGCAGTTCTTC; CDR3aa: CAGSPGLADSYNEQFF
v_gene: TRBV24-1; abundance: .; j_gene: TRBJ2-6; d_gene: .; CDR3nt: TGTGCCACCAGTGATTACGGGGGGGCCAACGTCCTGACTTTC; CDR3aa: CATSDYGGANVLTF
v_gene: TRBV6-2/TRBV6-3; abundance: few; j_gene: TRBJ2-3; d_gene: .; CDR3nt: TGTGCCAGCACCCCACGACTCACAGATACGCAGTATTTT; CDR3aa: CASTPRLTDTQYF
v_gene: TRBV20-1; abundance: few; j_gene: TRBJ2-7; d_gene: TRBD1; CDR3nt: TGCAGTGCCATACTCAGGGGGAAGGACTACGAGCAGTACTTC; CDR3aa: CSAILRGKDYEQYF
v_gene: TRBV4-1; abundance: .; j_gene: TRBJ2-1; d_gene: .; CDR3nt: TGCGCCAGCAGCCAAGGCGCTAGCGCCTACAATGAGCAGTTCTTC; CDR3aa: CASSQGASAYNEQFF
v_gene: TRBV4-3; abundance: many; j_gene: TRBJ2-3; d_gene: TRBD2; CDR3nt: TGCGCCAGCAACGGCGGGAGCGCAGATACGCAGTATTTT; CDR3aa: CASNGGSADTQYF
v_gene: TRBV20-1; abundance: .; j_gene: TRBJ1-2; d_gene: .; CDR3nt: TGCAGTGCTAGAGATGGGACATCCTATGGCTACACCTTC; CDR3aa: CSARDGTSYGYTF
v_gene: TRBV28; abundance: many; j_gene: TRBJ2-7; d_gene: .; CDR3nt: TGTGCCAGCAGCCCGGGTGGTGAGCAGTACTTC; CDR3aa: CASSPGGEQYF
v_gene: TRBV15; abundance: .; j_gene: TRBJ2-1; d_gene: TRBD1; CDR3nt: TGTGCCACCAGCAGCGGGACAGGGGACTACAATGAGCAGTTCTTC; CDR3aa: CATSSGTGDYNEQFF
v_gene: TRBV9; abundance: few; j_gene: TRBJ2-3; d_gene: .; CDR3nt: TGTGCCAGCAGCGCGTTGTCAGATACGCAGTATTTT; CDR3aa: CASSALSDTQYF
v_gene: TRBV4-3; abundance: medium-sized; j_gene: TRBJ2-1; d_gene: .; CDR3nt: TGCGCCAGCAGCCAAGGAACGACAGGCTCCTACAATGAGCAGTTCTTC; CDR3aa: CASSQGTTGSYNEQFF
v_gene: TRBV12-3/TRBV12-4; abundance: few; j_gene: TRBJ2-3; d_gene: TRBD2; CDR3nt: TGTGCCAGCAGTGGACTAGCGGGAGACTCTAGCACAGATACGCAGTATTTT; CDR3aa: CASSGLAGDSSTDTQYF
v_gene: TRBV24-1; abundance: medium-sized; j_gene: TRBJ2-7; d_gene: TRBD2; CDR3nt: TGTGCCACCAGTGATTCCGCTAGCGGGAGGATCTACGAGCAGTACTTC; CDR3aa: CATSDSASGRIYEQYF
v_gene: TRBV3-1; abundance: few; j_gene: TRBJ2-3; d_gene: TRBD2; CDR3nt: TGTGCCAGCAGCCAAGTAGGCGGGAGTCCCGCAGATACGCAGTATTTT; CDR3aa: CASSQVGGSPADTQYF
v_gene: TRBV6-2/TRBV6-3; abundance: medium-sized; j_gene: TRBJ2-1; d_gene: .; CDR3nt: TGTGCCAGCAGCCCATCGGACGATGCCTACAATGAGCAGTTCTTC; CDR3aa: CASSPSDDAYNEQFF
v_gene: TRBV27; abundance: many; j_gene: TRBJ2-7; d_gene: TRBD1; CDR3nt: TGTGCCAGCAGCCCGGGACAGGACTCCTACGAGCAGTACTTC; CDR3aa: CASSPGQDSYEQYF
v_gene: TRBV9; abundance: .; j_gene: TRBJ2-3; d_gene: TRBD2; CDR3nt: TGTGCCAGCAGCGTAGGGGAGAGGCGGGAGGGCCAGGATACGCAGTATTTT; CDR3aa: CASSVGERREGQDTQYF
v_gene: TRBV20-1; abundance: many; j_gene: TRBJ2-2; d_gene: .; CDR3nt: TGCAGTGCTAGAGATCTAGACAGGACATCGAACACCGGGGAGCTGTTTTTT; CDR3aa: CSARDLDRTSNTGELFF
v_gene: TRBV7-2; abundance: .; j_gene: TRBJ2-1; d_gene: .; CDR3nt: TGTGCCAGCAGCTTAGGAGGCTATGAGCAGTTCTTC; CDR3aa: CASSLGGYEQFF
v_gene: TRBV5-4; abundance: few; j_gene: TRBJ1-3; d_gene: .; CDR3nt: TGTGCCAGCAGCTTAGGCCCTGGAAACACCATATATTTT; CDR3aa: CASSLGPGNTIYF
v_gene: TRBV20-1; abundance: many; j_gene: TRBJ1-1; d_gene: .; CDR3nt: TGCAGTGCTAGCGTAAAGGACACTGAAGCTTTCTTT; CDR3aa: CSASVKDTEAFF
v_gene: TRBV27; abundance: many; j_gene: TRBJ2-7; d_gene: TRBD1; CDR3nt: TGTGCCAGCAGTCCGCGACAGGGGGCCTACGAGCAGTACTTC; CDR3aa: CASSPRQGAYEQYF
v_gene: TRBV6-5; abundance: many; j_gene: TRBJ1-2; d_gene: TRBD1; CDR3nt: TGTGCCAGCAGGAGACTACAGGGGGCTGGGAATGGCTACACCTTC; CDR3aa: CASRRLQGAGNGYTF
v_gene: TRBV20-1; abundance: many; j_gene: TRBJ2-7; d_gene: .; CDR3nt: TGCAGTGCTAGAGATCCTAGAACAGATTACGAGCAGTACTTC; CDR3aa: CSARDPRTDYEQYF
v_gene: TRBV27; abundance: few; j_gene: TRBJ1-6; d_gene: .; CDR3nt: TGTGCCAGCAGTGGCCGGGGGGAATCACCCCTCCACTTT; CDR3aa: CASSGRGESPLHF
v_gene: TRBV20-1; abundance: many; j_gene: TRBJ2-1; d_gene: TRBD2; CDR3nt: TGCAGTGCTAGCCCCGTAGCGGGGGGGTCGTATGAGCAGTTCTTC; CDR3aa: CSASPVAGGSYEQFF
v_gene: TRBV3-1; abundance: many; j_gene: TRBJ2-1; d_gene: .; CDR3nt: TGTGCCAGCAGCCAAGAGGGGGGGCCCTCCAATGAGCAGTTCTTC; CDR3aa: CASSQEGGPSNEQFF
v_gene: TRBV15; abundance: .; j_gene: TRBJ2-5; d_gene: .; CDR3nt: TGTGCCACCAGCCCCGATCCCGGGGGTTCAGAGACCCAGTACTTC; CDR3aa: CATSPDPGGSETQYF
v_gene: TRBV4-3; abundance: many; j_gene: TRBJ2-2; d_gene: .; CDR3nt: TGCGCCAGCAGCCAAGACCCACAGGGATCTAACACCGGGGAGCTGTTTTTT; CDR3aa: CASSQDPQGSNTGELFF
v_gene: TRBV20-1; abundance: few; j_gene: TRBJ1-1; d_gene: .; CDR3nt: TGCAGTGCGAAGGCTGGGGACACTGAAGCTTTCTTT; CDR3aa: CSAKAGDTEAFF
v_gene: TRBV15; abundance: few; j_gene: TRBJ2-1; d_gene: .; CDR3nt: TGTGCCACCAGCAGAGGACATTCATTGGGACTCCAGTTCTTC; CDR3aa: CATSRGHSLGLQFF